This T cell receptor (beta chain) was retrieved from a study of Graves' ophthalmopathy and Graves' hyperthyroidism. Findings of the study overall: Most expanded clonotypes in thyroid above 0.001 frequency also showed up in blood.

Germline CDR1 and CDR2: KGHDR and SFDVKD. The CDR3 is 15 residues long. Amplified TCR beta CDR3 regions were obtained using RNA transcripts as template. An opening RT-PCR round employed HTBI primers and preceded a second-round multiplex PCR. TCRdb called the multiplex PCR reads again in MiXCR, with one record for every CDR3 protein. This table has some 750,000 distinct CDR3 sequences, 40% appearing once. This clonotype was seen a few times. Its antigen is not known. At one boundary the junction diverges from the germline segment, which might be a read error. The TCR sequence derives from an adult man with Graves' ophthalmopathy. The chain joins TRBV24-1 to TRBJ1-5, with TRBD1 as a possible D gene (6 bases). Sequencing was carried out using peripheral blood. In nucleotides, the CDR3 is TGTGCCAGCAGTTTATCCGGGACACTCAATCAGCCCCAGCATTTT. Its protein is CASSLSGTLNQPQHF.